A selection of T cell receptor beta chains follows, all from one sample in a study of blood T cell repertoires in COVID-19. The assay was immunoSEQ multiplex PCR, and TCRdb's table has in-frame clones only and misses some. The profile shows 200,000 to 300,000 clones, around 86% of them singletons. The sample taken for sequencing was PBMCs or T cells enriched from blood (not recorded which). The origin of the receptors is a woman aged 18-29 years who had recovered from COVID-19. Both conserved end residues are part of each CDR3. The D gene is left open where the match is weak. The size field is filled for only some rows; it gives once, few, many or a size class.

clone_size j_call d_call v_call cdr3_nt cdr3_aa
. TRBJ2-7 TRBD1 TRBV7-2 TGTGCCAGCAGCTCCAGGGGGCGGCGAGGGGGCCGGACGGGCGAGCAGTACTTC CASSSRGRRGGRTGEQYF
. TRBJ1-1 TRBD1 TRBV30 TGTGCCTGGAGTCCCCTGGACAGGGCGAGCGGGATCACTGAAGCTTTCTTT CAWSPLDRASGITEAFF
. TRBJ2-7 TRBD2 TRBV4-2 TGTGCCAGCAGCCAAGAGGGGGAGGGTACATACGAGCAGTACTTC CASSQEGEGTYEQYF
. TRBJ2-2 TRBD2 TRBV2 TGTGCCAGCAGTACTAGCGGGGGGGCCATCGGGGAGCTGTTTTTT CASSTSGGAIGELFF
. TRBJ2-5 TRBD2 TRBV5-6 TGTGCCAGCAGCTTGGCTTCCGGGACTACCAATGAGACCCAGTACTTC CASSLASGTTNETQYF
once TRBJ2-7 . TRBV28 TGTGCCAGCAGATTACTTCAGGGGACGGGCTACGAGCAGTACTTC CASRLLQGTGYEQYF
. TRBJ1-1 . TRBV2 TGTGCCAGCAGTATCAGGCCGCCGGGGGGGTCGAACACTGAAGCTTTCTTT CASSIRPPGGSNTEAFF
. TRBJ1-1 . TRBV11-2 TGTGCCAGCAGTGAGGCAGGGCTAACTGAAGCTTTCTTT CASSEAGLTEAFF
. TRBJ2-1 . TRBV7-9 TGTGCCAGCAGCTTAGAACAGGGTGAGCAGTTCTTC CASSLEQGEQFF
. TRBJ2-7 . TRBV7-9 TGTGCCAGCAGCTTATGGACGGAGGGAGGCGAGCAGTACTTC CASSLWTEGGEQYF
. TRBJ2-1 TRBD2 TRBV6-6 TGTGCCAGCAGTCTAAAACCTTGGACTAGCGGCCACAATGAGCAGTTCTTC CASSLKPWTSGHNEQFF
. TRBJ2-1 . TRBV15 TGTGCCACCAGCAGTGGGGGGGCGCAGTTCTTC CATSSGGAQFF
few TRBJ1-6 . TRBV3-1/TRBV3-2 TGTGCCAGCAGCTCAACAGGCGCGAATTCACCCCTCCACTTT CASSSTGANSPLHF
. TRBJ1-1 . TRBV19 TGTGCCAGTAGTATCAGGGTGTCTAACACTGAAGCTTTCTTT CASSIRVSNTEAFF
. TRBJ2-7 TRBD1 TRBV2 TGTGCCAGCAGTCCTCCGGGACAGGTTTCCTACGAGCAGTACTTC CASSPPGQVSYEQYF
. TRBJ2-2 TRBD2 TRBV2 TGTGCCAGCAGTTTCCTAGCGGGAGAGGTCGGGACCGGGGAGCTGTTTTTT CASSFLAGEVGTGELFF
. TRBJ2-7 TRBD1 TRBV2 TGTGCCAGCCGACTGGCAGGGGGCTTAGAGCAGTACTTC CASRLAGGLEQYF
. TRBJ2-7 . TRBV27 TGTGCCAGCAGTGAGGCCGATACCAAGCAGTACTTC CASSEADTKQYF
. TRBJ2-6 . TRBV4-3 TGCGCCAGCAGCCAAGATGCCCCGGGGAGCCACTCTGGGGCCAACGTCCTGACTTTC CASSQDAPGSHSGANVLTF
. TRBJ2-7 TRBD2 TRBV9 TGTGCCAGCAGCGTAGCTAAGTGGGTTAAAGGGGTTAATCGTCACTGGGCGGGAGGGCTCGAGCAGTACTTC CASSVAKWVKGVNRHWAGGLEQYF
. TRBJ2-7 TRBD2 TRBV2 TGTGCCAGCAGGGAGCGGGAGGCTTACTACGAGCAGTACTTC CASREREAYYEQYF
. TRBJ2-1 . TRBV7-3 TGTGCCAGCAGCGGGAGTGGCTCCTACAATGAGCAGTTCTTC CASSGSGSYNEQFF
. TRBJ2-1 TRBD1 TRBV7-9 TGTGCCAGCAGCTCGGACAGGGGGTACAATGAGCAGTTCTTC CASSSDRGYNEQFF
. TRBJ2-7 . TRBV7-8 TGTGCCAGCAGCTTAAGACAGATTTCCTACGAGCAGTACTTC CASSLRQISYEQYF
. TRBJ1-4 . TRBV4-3 TGCGCCAGCAGCCAGCGTAATGAAAAACTGTTTTTT CASSQRNEKLFF
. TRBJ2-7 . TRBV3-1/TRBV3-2 TGTGCCAGCAGCACGGACAGTCGGAGGCACGAGCAGTACTTC CASSTDSRRHEQYF
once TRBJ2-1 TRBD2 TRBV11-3 TGTGCCAGCAGCTTCTCCCTAGCGGGAGCGAATGAGCAGTTCTTC CASSFSLAGANEQFF